A single sample gave rise to the 6 T cell receptor beta chains below, sequenced in a study of blood T cells in healthy people across ages. Then a second PCR, running roughly 7 to 12 cycles, was carried out with a sample-barcoded 5' primer and a J-beta primer mix. One entry per CDR3 protein, called by TCRdb with MiXCR from the 5' RACE reads. This table holds 500,000 to 700,000 distinct CDR3 sequences, about 30% found once. The sample consisted of blood. The receptor source for this set is a woman older than 75 in good health.

This clonotype has a handful of counts. The V call is TRBV27, the J call TRBJ1-5; 8 bases are a match to TRBD1. Germline V gives CDR1 MNHEY, CDR2 SMNVEV (reference sequence). The CDR3 runs to 16 residues. After removal of 5 bases from V and 6 bases from J, the junction contained 12 bases not matched to a gene. The CDR3 coding sequence is TGTGCCAGCAGTCCCGCAAAAACAGGGGGGGGTCAGCCCCAGCATTTT. Its protein is CASSPAKTGGGQPQHF.

Many counts were recorded for this clonotype. The V and J genes are TRBV29-1 and TRBJ1-2, with a possible D match to TRBD1 (6 bases). Trimming removed 1 base at V and 8 bases at J, with 11 bases between. The CDR3 is 12 residues long. Germline lookup yields CDR1 SQVTM and CDR2 ANQGSEA. CDR3 sequence reads: CSVEVGRGGYTF. CDR3 bases: TGCAGCGTTGAAGTTGGCAGGGGCGGCTACACCTTC.

This clonotype showed up many times. The J gene is TRBJ2-5, the V gene TRBV20-1; 10 bases are a match to TRBD2. J lost 1 base, V lost 3 bases, and 14 bases had no gene match. The CDR3 spans 18 residues. Germline-derived CDR1 and CDR2 are DFQATT and SNEGSKA (reference sequence). CDR3 amino acids: CSASSPGLAGGIQETQYF. The CDR3 region has the DNA TGCAGTGCTAGTAGTCCTGGATTAGCGGGGGGAATCCAAGAGACCCAGTACTTC.

V is TRBV7-3 and J is TRBJ2-5; a weak D match, TRBD1 (6 bases). Trimming took off 0 bases at V and 7 bases at J, with 15 bases between the two ends. The CDR3 extends over 15 amino acids. Germline CDR1 is SGHTA and CDR2 is FQGTGA. This chain's CDR3 is CASSLTAGDYGTQYF. The CDR3 DNA reads TGTGCCAGCAGCTTAACGGCAGGGGATTATGGGACCCAGTACTTC.

Regarding this clonotype: A much larger clonotype is one base distant, so this may be a read error. The chain recombines TRBV7-3 with TRBJ2-6; no definite D call. V shed 3 bases and J shed 3 bases, with 12 bases lying between them. Germline loops: CDR1 SGHTA, CDR2 FQGTGA. There are 16 residues in the CDR3. The CDR3 sequence: CASSFPGRVGANVLTF. As DNA, the CDR3 is TGTGCCAGCAGCTTCCCAGGAAGAGTTGGGGCCAACGTCCTGACTTTC.

In its sample, this clonotype was seen a few times. A read error may explain this, as a much larger clone is one base away. V and J are TRBV12-3 or TRBV12-4 and TRBJ1-2, with 9 nucleotides matching TRBD1. J gave up 10 bases and V 2 bases, and 5 bases lay outside the gene matches. The CDR3 spans 13 residues. CDR3 protein: CASSLLQGADYTF. DNA for the CDR3: TGTGCCAGCAGTTTACTACAGGGGGCTGACTACACCTTC.